Sequencing of this T cell receptor (beta chain) was carried out in a study of blood T cell repertoires in COVID-19. Whole-study context: Sources were T cells, B-cell-depleted T cells, or PBMCs; the material itself was cDNA or gDNA.

Germline CDR1 reads SGHNT; CDR2 reads YENEEA. The CDR3 length is 15 residues. The V end was cut by 3 bases, the J end by 5 bases, with 14 bases between. Sequencing used immunoSEQ multiplex PCR; TCRdb keeps in-frame clones, though not all of them. This sample yields around 120,000 clones, of which around 91% are seen a single time; around 4% belongs to the top ten. The receptor comes from a woman aged 55-75 years with COVID-19, enrolled during active disease. The chain has TRBV11-3 and TRBJ2-1; D is possibly TRBD2 (5 bases). The sequenced material came from peripheral blood. Here the CDR3 DNA reads TGTGCCAGCAGCTTGGGGAGAAGTTCCGACAATGAGCAGTTCTTC. Its protein is CASSLGRSSDNEQFF. The complete variable domain, with remaining parts taken from reference TRBV11-3 and TRBJ2-1, reads EAGVVQSPRYKIIEKKQPVAFWCNPISGHNTLYWYLQNLGQGPELLIRYENEEAVDDSQLPKDRFSAERLKGVDSTLKIQPAELGDSAVYLCASSLGRSSDNEQFFGPGTRLTVL.